This TCR beta chain appears in the sequencing data of a study of CD8+ T cells in alopecia areata. Across the study: The share of scalp area affected provided the severity score for treated patients.

There are 13 residues in the CDR3. V shed 6 bases and J 6 bases; nucleotides not matched to a gene: 8. Per the germline V gene, CDR1 is LNHNV and CDR2 is YYDKDF (reference sequence). Study-wide results and limits: In blood and scalp, many expanded lesional clones persisted during tofacitinib. Normal scalp showed lower clonality than lesional scalp, especially alopecia totalis/universalis.

The sample holds one count of this clone. The antigen is undetermined. As to treatment: oral pan-JAK inhibitor, 5-10 mg twice daily. RNA extraction was followed by reverse transcription into cDNA, which acted as the sequencing template. Sequencing was performed with immunoSEQ multiplex PCR; in TCRdb, only in-frame clones are kept and a portion is missing. The sample has some 190,000 clones, around 56% seen once. This receptor was identified in a human donor with alopecia areata. The chain is built from TRBV15 and TRBJ2-7, with 7 bases fitting TRBD2. The specimen was CD4+ T cells sorted from blood, collected at week 4, from a patient treated with tofacitinib. This CDR3 is CATRSAGVGEQYF. The DNA of the CDR3 is TGTGCCACCAGGAGCGCGGGAGTAGGCGAGCAGTACTTC.